The 17 T cell receptor beta chains below were found in one sample sequenced in a study of regulatory T cells in long-lasting Graves disease. As for time point: newly diagnosed GD, antithyroid drugs for less than 3 months. PBMC-extracted RNA yielded the TCR library. In building TCR beta libraries, iRepertoire HTBI primers were used together with Arm-PCR of CDR3 regions. TCRdb ran MiXCR on the multiplex PCR reads and lists one entry per CDR3 protein. The sample carries hundreds of thousands of distinct CDR3 sequences, about 15% recorded once. A further study also used this sample, focusing on T cells in Graves' hyperthyroidism and ophthalmopathy.

Material: peripheral blood mononuclear cells (PBMCs), obtained at new diagnosis, from a patient treated with antithyroid drugs. These receptors were taken from a middle-aged woman with Graves disease.

This clonotype occurred a few times. This rearrangement joins TRBV15 to TRBJ2-7; a possible D gene is TRBD1 (5 bases). Trimming shortened V by 4 bases and J by 5 bases, and 15 bases separated the two germline ends. CDR1 and CDR2 (germline): LNHNV, YYDKDF (reference sequence). CDR3 length: 14 amino acids. The CDR3 nucleotides are TGTGCCACCAGCAAGACCAGGGTTCTCCACGAGCAGTACTTC. This translates into CATSKTRVLHEQYF. The full variable domain, completed using reference TRBV15 and TRBJ2-7, is DAMVIQNPRYQVTQFGKPVTLSCSQTLNHNVMYWYQQKSSQAPKLLFHYYDKDFNNEADTPDNFQSRRPNTSFCFLDIRSPGLGDTAMYLCATSKTRVLHEQYFGPGTRLTVT.

This chain joins TRBV7-6 and TRBJ2-1, with TRBD2 matching 12 bases. V lost 5 bases to trimming and J lost 2 bases; unmatched junction nucleotides: 7. The CDR3 consists of 17 residues. Germline V gene sequence: CDR1 SGHVS, CDR2 FNYEAQ. The CDR3 region is CASSPLAGGLPYNEQFF. In DNA, the CDR3 is TGTGCCAGCAGCCCCCTAGCGGGGGGGCTCCCCTACAATGAGCAGTTCTTC. Using reference TRBV7-6 and TRBJ2-1 for the parts outside the CDR3, the full variable domain is GAGVSQSPRYKVTKRGQDVALRCDPISGHVSLYWYRQALGQGPEFLTYFNYEAQQDKSGLPNDRFSAERPEGSISTLTIQRTEQRDSAMYRCASSPLAGGLPYNEQFFGPGTRLTVL.

The rearrangement links TRBV6-1 to TRBJ1-2; a weak D match, TRBD1 (5 bases). Per the germline V gene, CDR1 is MNHNS and CDR2 is SASEGT. Deletions cut 2 bases from V and 2 bases from J, with 12 bases between. The CDR3 is 15 residues long. As DNA, the CDR3 is TGTGCCAGCAGTGAATGGGACTCAGAAAACTATGGCTACACCTTC. Amino acids: CASSEWDSENYGYTF.

The sample holds many counts of this clonotype. The genes are TRBV20-1 and TRBJ2-3; 8 bases are shared with TRBD2. Germline V lookup: CDR1 DFQATT, CDR2 SNEGSKA (reference sequence). The V gene end was trimmed by 2 bases and the J gene end by 6 bases; junction bases not matched to a gene: 10. CDR3 size: 15 residues. The CDR3 is CSARKHWTSSDTQYF. CDR3 coding DNA: TGCAGTGCTAGAAAACATTGGACTAGCAGCGATACGCAGTATTTT.

In its sample, this clonotype was seen a few times. The V and J genes are TRBV13 and TRBJ2-7; D tentatively reads TRBD1 or TRBD2 (5 bases each). The germline CDR1 and CDR2 sequences are PRHDT and FYEKMQ (reference sequence). Trimming left V 3 bases short and J 2 bases short, with 8 bases between. This CDR3 has 13 amino acids. The DNA of the CDR3 is TGTGCCAGCAGCTTGTGGGACGCCTACGAGCAGTACTTC. Protein product: CASSLWDAYEQYF.

CDR3 in amino acids: CAWSSGLASTDTQYF. CDR3 coding DNA: TGTGCCTGGAGTTCAGGGCTTGCTAGCACAGATACGCAGTATTTT. The chain carries TRBV30 and TRBJ2-3, with D possibly being TRBD1 (5 bases). With 2 bases removed from V and 0 bases from J, the gap between germline ends came to 12 bases. CDR3 length: 15 amino acids. Germline CDR1 GTSNPN, CDR2 SVGIG (reference sequence). Full variable domain (outside the CDR3, taken from reference TRBV30 and TRBJ2-3): SQTIHQWPATLVQPVGSPLSLECTVEGTSNPNLYWYRQAAGRGLQLLFYSVGIGQISSEVPQNLSASRPQDRQFILSSKKLLLSDSGFYLCAWSSGLASTDTQYFGPGTRLTVL.

This rearrangement joins TRBV10-3 to TRBJ2-3, with TRBD2 as a possible D gene (6 bases). The V gene's germline CDR1 is ENHRY and CDR2 SYGVKD. V was shortened by 10 bases and J by 2 bases, with 13 bases between the two germline ends. This CDR3 is 13 amino acids long. The CDR3 sequence: CATGTLFTDTQYF. The CDR3 region has the DNA TGTGCCACCGGGACTCTGTTCACAGATACGCAGTATTTT.

This chain uses TRBV7-9 with TRBJ1-2; D may be TRBD1 (6 bases). The CDR3 loop spans 16 amino acids. The V gene's germline CDR1 is SEHNR and CDR2 FQNEAQ (reference sequence). V was pared by 3 bases and J by 5 bases, with 19 bases between. This CDR3 is CASSFSGVLLSYGYTF. As DNA, the CDR3 is TGTGCCAGCAGCTTCTCAGGGGTCCTTCTTTCTTATGGCTACACCTTC.

For this clonotype: A read error may explain this, as a much larger clone is one base away. The chain couples TRBV9 to TRBJ2-5; unclear D gene. CDR1 and CDR2 (germline): SGDLS, YYNGEE. V was pared by 2 bases and J by 4 bases, with 12 bases between. The CDR3 runs to 14 residues. CDR3 DNA: TGTGCCAGCAGCGTGTCCTTGGGGTTAGAGACCCAGTACTTC. Translating it yields CASSVSLGLETQYF.

The CDR3 bases are TGTGCCATCAGTGACCGAGGGACAATACCAAATTCACCCCTCCACTTT. Its protein product is CAISDRGTIPNSPLHF. V is TRBV10-3 and J is TRBJ1-6, with a weak D call TRBD1 (6 bases). CDR1 is ENHRY, CDR2 SYGVKD, per germline. The CDR3 is 16 residues long. Trimming removed 3 bases at V and 7 bases at J, with 16 bases between.

The V gene is TRBV11-2, the J gene TRBJ1-6; perhaps TRBD1 as D (5 bases). CDR3 length: 14 residues. V was pared by 3 bases and J by 9 bases, with 12 bases between. Looked up from germline, CDR1 is SGHAT and CDR2 is FQNNGV. The CDR3 region is CASSFRDGSSPLHF. In nucleotides, the CDR3 is TGTGCCAGCAGCTTTAGGGACGGTTCTTCACCCCTCCACTTT.

This clonotype was recorded at least ten times. The genes are TRBV11-2 and TRBJ1-1, with D perhaps TRBD1 (5 bases). V dropped 4 bases and J dropped 4 bases, with 19 bases sitting between them. CDR1 and CDR2 (germline): SGHAT, FQNNGV. The CDR3 consists of 16 residues. This CDR3 is CASSSQTGRVGTEAFF. The CDR3 DNA reads as TGTGCCAGCAGCTCGCAAACGGGCAGGGTTGGCACTGAAGCTTTCTTT. Full variable domain (rest looked up from reference TRBV11-2 and TRBJ1-1): EAGVAQSPRYKIIEKRQSVAFWCNPISGHATLYWYQQILGQGPKLLIQFQNNGVVDDSQLPKDRFSAERLKGVDSTLKIQPAKLEDSAVYLCASSSQTGRVGTEAFFGQGTRLTVV.

The chain is built from TRBV6-1 and TRBJ2-2; D unresolved. Germline-derived CDR1 and CDR2 are MNHNS and SASEGT. The CDR3 contains 14 residues. V was pared by 7 bases and J by 1 base, with 10 bases between. CDR3 nucleotides: TGTGCCAGCACAAGGCTCCTGAACACCGGGGAGCTGTTTTTT. Translated, it gives CASTRLLNTGELFF.

This clonotype has just a few counts. This sequence joins TRBV30 and TRBJ2-7; D unresolved. Germline CDR1 and CDR2: GTSNPN and SVGIG (reference sequence). Trimming cost V 3 bases and J 4 bases, with 10 bases left between them. The CDR3 is 12 amino acids. This chain's CDR3 is CAWSDVRYEQYF. The CDR3 coding sequence is TGTGCCTGGAGCGACGTTCGATACGAGCAGTACTTC.

This clonotype has ten or more counts. A junction end diverges from the germline sequence, so it may reflect a read error. The gene calls are TRBV2 and TRBJ1-2; 7 positions agree with TRBD1. Per germline, CDR1 SNHLY and CDR2 FYNNEI. The CDR3 is 15 residues long. The CDR3 nucleotides read TGTGCCAGCATTAAAACCGGGACAGCTAAATATGGCTACACCTTC. It is translated as CASIKTGTAKYGYTF.

This clonotype was observed many times. This chain uses TRBV7-8 with TRBJ2-7; D is unresolved. This CDR3 has 15 amino acids. The germline V gene encodes CDR1 SGHVS and CDR2 FQNEAQ. V was trimmed by 2 bases and J by 3 bases, leaving 14 bases between them. The CDR3 DNA reads as TGTGCCAGCAGCTTATCCCGCAGGTGGGACTACGAGCAGTACTTC. This gives the protein CASSLSRRWDYEQYF.

This clonotype was seen many times. The chain has TRBV12-3 or TRBV12-4 and TRBJ2-7, with 9 bases that match TRBD2. The length of the CDR3 is 15 residues. After removal of 4 bases from V and 4 bases from J, the junction contained 8 bases not matched to a gene. The CDR3 DNA reads TGTGCCAGCAGTTCCCTAGCGGGGCTAGGGTACGAGCAGTACTTC. Translated, it gives CASSSLAGLGYEQYF.